The rows below give T cell receptor beta chains drawn from one sample of a study of cytomegalovirus exposure and HLA in healthy donors. Generated by immunoSEQ multiplex PCR, the TCRdb table keeps only in-frame clones and is missing some. The sample contains about 160,000 clones, 70% to 90% of which appear only once. Input material: PBMCs. The origin of the receptors is a woman between 18 and 30 years old in good health and CMV-seronegative. Both conserved end residues are part of each CDR3. Each record gives: D gene, clone size, V gene, J gene, CDR3 DNA, CDR3 protein. The D gene is left open where the match is weak. Expanded clones get a size class; other rows say once, few or many, or leave the size out.

>TRBD1|.|TRBV27|TRBJ2-3
TGTGCCAGCAGCCTGGACAGGTCGACAGATACGCAGTATTTT
CASSLDRSTDTQYF
>TRBD1|.|TRBV10-3|TRBJ1-1
TGTGCCATCAGTGAGTCGATGGCAGGGGGGAACACTGAAGCTTTCTTT
CAISESMAGGNTEAFF
>TRBD2|.|TRBV7-3|TRBJ2-5
TGTGCCAGCAGCTCGCTAACGTTGACTAGCAGAGAGACCCAGTACTTC
CASSSLTLTSRETQYF
>.|.|TRBV18|TRBJ2-5
TGTGCCAGCTCTCGACGGAGAGAGACCCAGTACTTC
CASSRRRETQYF
>TRBD2|few|TRBV6-1|TRBJ2-7
TGTGCTGCGGGGGACCCCTACGAGCAGTACTTC
CAAGDPYEQYF
>.|.|TRBV7-6|TRBJ2-2
TGTGCCAGCAGCGTACAGGGCTCCGGGGAGCTGTTTTTT
CASSVQGSGELFF
>.|.|TRBV19|TRBJ1-3
TGTGCCAGTAGTGTGACAGGTAGCGGAAACACCATATATTTT
CASSVTGSGNTIYF
>.|few|TRBV2|TRBJ1-2
TGTGCCAGCCGCTATTTCAACTATGGCTACACCTTC
CASRYFNYGYTF
>.|.|TRBV6-6|TRBJ2-6
TGTGCCAGCAGTTCGACAGGAGCCAACGTCCTGACTTTC
CASSSTGANVLTF
>TRBD2|.|TRBV19|TRBJ2-1
TGTGCCAGTAGTATAGGAGGTAGCGGGACCTACAATGAGCAGTTCTTC
CASSIGGSGTYNEQFF
>TRBD1|.|TRBV6-1|TRBJ1-2
TGTGCCAGCATAGGTCACGGGACAGGGTTCCACGGCTACACCTTC
CASIGHGTGFHGYTF
>.|many|TRBV30|TRBJ2-7
TGTGCCTGGAGGGCACTTCAGGGCTTGAATACCTACGAGCAGTACTTC
CAWRALQGLNTYEQYF
>TRBD1|.|TRBV6-6|TRBJ1-6
TGTGCCAGCAGTTACAGGGGACAGGGGGTAAGGACCCTCCACTTT
CASSYRGQGVRTLHF
>TRBD1|.|TRBV30|TRBJ1-3
TGTGCCTGGAGTGGCCGACAGGGGGCTCGAAACACCATATATTTT
CAWSGRQGARNTIYF
>.|.|TRBV2|TRBJ2-5
TGTGCCAGCAGCGATCCTCCCGGGGGGACCCAGTACTTC
CASSDPPGGTQYF
>.|.|TRBV7-2|TRBJ2-1
TGTGCCAGCAGCTTAGTTGCAGGGTCCCGCGGAAAGTTCTTC
CASSLVAGSRGKFF
>.|.|TRBV28|TRBJ2-1
TGTGCCAGCTCCCCCATTAGGTACGGGTACAATGAGCAGTTCTTC
CASSPIRYGYNEQFF
>TRBD1|.|TRBV29-1|TRBJ2-3
TGCAGCGGAAACAGGGGTACCACAGATACGCAGTATTTT
CSGNRGTTDTQYF
>TRBD2|.|TRBV7-6|TRBJ2-1
TGTGCCAGCAGCTTAGCGGGGACGGGGGGGGCATACAATGAGCAGTTCTTC
CASSLAGTGGAYNEQFF
>TRBD2|.|TRBV9|TRBJ2-7
TGTGCCAGCAGCGCGACTAGCGGGACGGACGAGCAGTACTTC
CASSATSGTDEQYF
>TRBD2|.|TRBV5-1|TRBJ2-1
TGCGCCAGCAGCTTACCCCAAACGATAGCGGGAGGGCCGAGAACCTACAATGAGCAGTTCTTC
CASSLPQTIAGGPRTYNEQFF
>.|.|TRBV29-1|TRBJ1-5
TGCAGCGTTGGTGCCGGGGGCAATCAGCCCCAGCATTTT
CSVGAGGNQPQHF
>.|.|TRBV15|TRBJ1-5
TGTGCCACCAGCAGAGAAAGAGGTGCGGGGCCCCAGCATTTT
CATSRERGAGPQHF
>TRBD1|.|TRBV18|TRBJ2-1
TGTGCCAGCTCACCGGGACAGCTTGAAGAGCAGTTCTTC
CASSPGQLEEQFF
>.|.|TRBV11-2|TRBJ2-7
TGTGCCAGCAGCTATGGAGACTCCTACGAGCAGTACTTC
CASSYGDSYEQYF
>TRBD2|.|TRBV10-3|TRBJ2-1
TGTGCCATCAGTCCAAAGACGGGACTAACGACTTACAATGAGCAGTTCTTC
CAISPKTGLTTYNEQFF
>.|once|TRBV5-1|TRBJ1-2
TGCGCCAGCAGCTTATTAGAGGGTCATGGCTACACCTTC
CASSLLEGHGYTF
>TRBD2|.|TRBV2|TRBJ2-5
TGTGCCAGCAGTGAATCGGGGGGACCGGGAGGAGAGACCCAGTACTTC
CASSESGGPGGETQYF
>TRBD2|.|TRBV5-1|TRBJ2-7
TGCGCCAGCAGGGGGGACGGTGGACTAGCGGGATCCCCCTACGAGCAGTACTTC
CASRGDGGLAGSPYEQYF
>.|.|TRBV10-3|TRBJ2-2
TGTGCCATCAGTGAAGCTGGGGGCGTAATCGGGGAGCTGTTTTTT
CAISEAGGVIGELFF
>.|.|TRBV19|TRBJ1-3
TGTGCCAGTAGTATAGATCGGGAGGACGTCGGGGCCCGAAGAGACACCATATATTTT
CASSIDREDVGARRDTIYF
>TRBD1|.|TRBV5-4|TRBJ1-4
TGTGCCAGCAGCGAGGACAGGGGGCGGGATGAAAAACTGTTTTTT
CASSEDRGRDEKLFF
>.|.|TRBV10-3|TRBJ2-3
TGTGCCATCAGTGAGTCGAAGGGGCAAGATACGCAGTATTTT
CAISESKGQDTQYF
>TRBD2|.|TRBV10-3|TRBJ2-1
TGTGCCAGCCGTCGCAGACTAGCGGGAGATAATGAGCAGTTCTTC
CASRRRLAGDNEQFF
>TRBD1|few|TRBV7-9|TRBJ1-2
TGTGCCAGCAGCTCTAGGACAGGGGCCGGTATTGGCTACACCTTC
CASSSRTGAGIGYTF
>TRBD2|.|TRBV2|TRBJ2-5
TGTGCCAGCAGTTCAAGCGGGGGGCCTCGAGAGACCCAGTACTTC
CASSSSGGPRETQYF
>.|.|TRBV5-6|TRBJ2-5
TGTGCCAGCAGCCCCGACGGGGGTTGGGAGACCCAGTACTTC
CASSPDGGWETQYF
>TRBD2|.|TRBV19|TRBJ2-7
TGTGCCAGTACTTCCGGGGCGGGAGCCTACGAGCAGTACTTC
CASTSGAGAYEQYF
>.|.|TRBV9|TRBJ1-2
TGTGCCAGCAGCGTAGGGCTAAGCGGGACTTTGTATGGCTACACCTTC
CASSVGLSGTLYGYTF
>.|.|TRBV18|TRBJ2-1
TGTGCCAGCTCACTCGACACGGTTGAGCAGTTCTTC
CASSLDTVEQFF
>TRBD1|.|TRBV7-8|TRBJ1-2
TGTGCCAGCAGCTTAGGGGACAGCATTTTTCCCCCTGACTACACCTTC
CASSLGDSIFPPDYTF
>.|.|TRBV5-4|TRBJ1-2
TGTGCCAGCAGCTACCCCCAGAGGCTAAACTATGGCTACACCTTC
CASSYPQRLNYGYTF
>TRBD1|few|TRBV7-2|TRBJ1-1
TGTGCCAGCAGCTTTGACAGGGGAGGGACTGAAGCTTTCTTT
CASSFDRGGTEAFF
>.|.|TRBV15|TRBJ2-7
TGTGCCACCAGCAGAGATTATCGCGGCGAGCAGTACTTC
CATSRDYRGEQYF
>.|.|TRBV9|TRBJ1-1
TGTGCCAGCAGCGATAGTGACAGATACGACACTGAAGCTTTCTTT
CASSDSDRYDTEAFF
>.|once|TRBV6-5|TRBJ2-7
TGTGCCAGCAGTTACTCGATCGCAGGGATCTACGAGCAGTACTTC
CASSYSIAGIYEQYF
>.|.|TRBV6-1|TRBJ2-5
TGTGCCAGCAGTGAATGGCGGCCAGGGGACCAAGAGACCCAGTACTTC
CASSEWRPGDQETQYF
>.|once|TRBV7-3|TRBJ2-2
TGTGCCAGCAGCTTAAACAGAGCGAACACCGGGGAGCTGTTTTTT
CASSLNRANTGELFF
>.|.|TRBV28|TRBJ1-5
TGTGCCAGCAGGCAAGAGAGGGGACAAGATCAGCCCCAGCATTTT
CASRQERGQDQPQHF
>.|.|TRBV10-1|TRBJ1-1
TGCGCCAGCAGTGAACCATATCAGGATCTTAACACTGAAGCTTTCTTT
CASSEPYQDLNTEAFF
>TRBD1|.|TRBV18|TRBJ1-2
TGTGCCAGCTCAAAACCGGGACAGGGACGGGGGTATGGCTACACCTTC
CASSKPGQGRGYGYTF
>.|.|TRBV9|TRBJ1-1
TGTGCCAGCAGCGCGACAGTAAGATCGCACACTGAAGCTTTCTTT
CASSATVRSHTEAFF
>.|.|TRBV6-1|TRBJ1-1
TGTGCCAGCAGGCTTCCTAGGGGCACTGAAGCTTTCTTT
CASRLPRGTEAFF
>.|few|TRBV7-6|TRBJ1-6
TGTGCCAGCAGCCCAGGGTATAATTCACCCCTCCACTTT
CASSPGYNSPLHF
>.|.|TRBV4-3|TRBJ1-1
TGCGCCAGCAGCCAATCTATCGGGTCCCAGGGGACTGAAGCTTTCTTT
CASSQSIGSQGTEAFF